The entry that follows covers one T cell receptor (beta chain) sequence. V lost 3 bases to trimming and J lost 3 bases; unmatched junction nucleotides: 4. Germline CDR1 is WNHNN and CDR2 is SYGVQD (reference sequence). This CDR3 is 14 amino acids long. The sample is drawn from a study of a mutant IDH1 vaccine in newly diagnosed glioma. Across the whole study: Treated patients, averaging approximately 40 years, were roughly 60% male and around 38% female.

Time point of the sample: baseline, week 1 (first vaccination visit). Treatment described: pre-vaccination baseline after standard-of-care therapy. This table comes from immunoSEQ multiplex PCR, and its TCRdb copy is limited to in-frame clones, with some not included. The data show 30,000 or so clones, with around 85% seen just once and around 5% held by the top ten. The receptor's source is a woman aged 40 to 49 with glioma. The input for sequencing was PBMCs, taken from a glioma patient treated with radiotherapy, temozolomide or both. The V call is TRBV10-1, the J call TRBJ2-7, with 8 positions matching TRBD2. The CDR3 nucleotides read TGCGCCAGCAGTGATTACAGCGGGGGCTACGAGCAGTACTTC. Translated, it gives CASSDYSGGYEQYF.